A few counts support the clone carrying this TCR beta chain. What it binds is not known. The entry originates in a study of regulatory T cells in long-lasting Graves disease. Assembly of TCR beta libraries relied on iRepertoire HTBI primers together with Arm-PCR of CDR3 regions. Each CDR3 protein is one row after TCRdb ran MiXCR on the multiplex PCR reads. This table holds a few hundred thousand distinct CDR3 sequences, 15% found once. Study conclusions and caveats: Persistent disease showed a preference for TRBV28, TRBJ1-2 and TRBJ2-5.

Germline values: CDR1 SGHRS, CDR2 YFSETQ. The V end was cut by 0 bases, the J end by 7 bases, with 14 bases between. This CDR3 has 14 amino acids. Time point reported: newly diagnosed GD, antithyroid drugs for less than 3 months. Extracted RNA from PBMCs served as the source of the TCR library. The same sample was also studied in work on T cells in Graves' hyperthyroidism and ophthalmopathy. That paper notes: Absent ophthalmopathy progression within 18 months defined stable Graves' hyperthyroidism. During a first-round RT-PCR of the TCR CDR3, the HTBI primer set was used. Stable hyperthyroidism was separated from ophthalmopathy by a model based on 13 V-J features.

V gene TRBV5-1 combines with J gene TRBJ2-7; D is possibly TRBD1 or TRBD2 (5 bases each). The source of this sequence is a woman between 40 and 50 years old with Graves disease. Sequences were derived from peripheral blood mononuclear cells (PBMCs), sampled at new diagnosis, from a patient treated with antithyroid drugs. For the CDR3, the DNA is TGCGCCAGCAGCTTGGGAGGGTTGGACAATGAGCAGTACTTC. This translates into CASSLGGLDNEQYF.